This TCR beta chain is from a study of immune evolution from preneoplasia to lung adenocarcinoma. Study-level points and caveats: Later-stage lesions seemingly showed higher T cell density and diversity than normal lung. Top clone frequencies peaked in normal lung, apparently declining through invasive adenocarcinoma.

Profiling relied on immunoSEQ multiplex PCR, and the TCRdb table lists in-frame clones only, not all of them. Of about 15,000 clones listed, roughly 80% are singletons. As to this clone: Its antigen is undetermined.

Two lung cancer pathologists independently confirmed each histologic diagnosis. After pathologic assessment, macro-dissection selected premalignant or tumor cells for extraction. Germline values: CDR1 GTSNPN, CDR2 SVGIG (reference sequence). Trimming removed 2 bases at V and 0 bases at J, with 9 bases between. The CDR3 runs 14 residues. This receptor was taken from a person in their sixties or seventies with lung adenocarcinoma. Material for sequencing was FFPE minimally invasive lung adenocarcinoma tissue. This sequence joins TRBV30 and TRBJ2-3, with D unresolved. The CDR3 is CAWSRLDSTDTQYF. CDR3 nucleotides: TGTGCCTGGAGTCGGTTGGACAGCACAGATACGCAGTATTTT. Looking up the rest from reference TRBV30 and TRBJ2-3 gives the full variable domain: SQTIHQWPATLVQPVGSPLSLECTVEGTSNPNLYWYRQAAGRGLQLLFYSVGIGQISSEVPQNLSASRPQDRQFILSSKKLLLSDSGFYLCAWSRLDSTDTQYFGPGTRLTVL.